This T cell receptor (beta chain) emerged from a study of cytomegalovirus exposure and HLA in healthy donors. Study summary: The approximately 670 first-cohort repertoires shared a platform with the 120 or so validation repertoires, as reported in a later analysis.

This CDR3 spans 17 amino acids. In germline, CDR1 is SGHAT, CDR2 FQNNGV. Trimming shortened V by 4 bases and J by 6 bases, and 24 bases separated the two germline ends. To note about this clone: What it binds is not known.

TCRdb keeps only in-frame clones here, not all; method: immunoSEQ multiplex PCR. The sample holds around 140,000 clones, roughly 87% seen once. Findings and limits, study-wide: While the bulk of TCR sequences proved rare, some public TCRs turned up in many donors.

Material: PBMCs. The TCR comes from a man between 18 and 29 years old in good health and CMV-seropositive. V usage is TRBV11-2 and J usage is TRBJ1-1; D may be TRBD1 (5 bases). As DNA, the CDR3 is TGTGCCAGCAGCTCTTCAGGGTTTCGGGACTTTCGGGCTGAAGCTTTCTTT. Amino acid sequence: CASSSSGFRDFRAEAFF.